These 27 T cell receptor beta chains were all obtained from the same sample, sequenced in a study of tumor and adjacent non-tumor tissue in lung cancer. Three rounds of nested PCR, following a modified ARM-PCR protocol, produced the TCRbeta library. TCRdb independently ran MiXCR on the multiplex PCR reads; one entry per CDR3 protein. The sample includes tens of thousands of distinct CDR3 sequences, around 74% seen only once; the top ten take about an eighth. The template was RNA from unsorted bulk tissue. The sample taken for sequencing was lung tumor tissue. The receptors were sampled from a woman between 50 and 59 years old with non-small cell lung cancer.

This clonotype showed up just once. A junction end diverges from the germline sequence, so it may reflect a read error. This CDR3 reads CASSQYWWTGCSGADVLTF. The DNA for the CDR3 is TGCGCCAGCAGCCAATATTGGTGGACAGGGTGCTCTGGGGCCGACGTCCTGACTTTC. The gene calls are TRBV4-1 and TRBJ2-6; 8 bases align to TRBD1. CDR1 is MGHRA, CDR2 YSYEKL, per germline. The CDR3 consists of 19 residues.

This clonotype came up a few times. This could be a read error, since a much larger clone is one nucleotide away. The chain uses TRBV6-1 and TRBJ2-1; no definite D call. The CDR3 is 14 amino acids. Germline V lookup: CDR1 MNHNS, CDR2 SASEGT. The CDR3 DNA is TGTGTCAGCACCCAAGCGAGTGGGTTAAATGAGCAGTTCTTC. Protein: CVSTQASGLNEQFF.

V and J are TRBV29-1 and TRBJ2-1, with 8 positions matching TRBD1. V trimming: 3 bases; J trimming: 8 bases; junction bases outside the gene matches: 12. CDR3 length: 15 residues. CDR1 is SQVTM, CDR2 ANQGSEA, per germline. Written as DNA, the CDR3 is TGCAGCGTTGATTCCTCCGGACAGGGAAGGGATGAGCAGTTCTTC. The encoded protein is CSVDSSGQGRDEQFF.

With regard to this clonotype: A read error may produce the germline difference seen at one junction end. The chain's CDR3 is CASSYSISAGTRYF. CDR3 DNA: TGTGCCAGCAGTTACTCCATCTCCGCCGGTACGCGGTATTTT. The chain carries TRBV6-6 and TRBJ2-3; D gene unclear. The length of the CDR3 is 14 residues. Per germline, CDR1 MNHNY and CDR2 SVGAGI (reference sequence).

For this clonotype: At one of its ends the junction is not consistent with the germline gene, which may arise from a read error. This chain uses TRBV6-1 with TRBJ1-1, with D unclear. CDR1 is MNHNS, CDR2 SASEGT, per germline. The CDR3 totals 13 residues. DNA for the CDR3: TGTGCCAGTAGGGCACTAGACAACATTGAAGCTTTCTTT. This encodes CASRALDNIEAFF.

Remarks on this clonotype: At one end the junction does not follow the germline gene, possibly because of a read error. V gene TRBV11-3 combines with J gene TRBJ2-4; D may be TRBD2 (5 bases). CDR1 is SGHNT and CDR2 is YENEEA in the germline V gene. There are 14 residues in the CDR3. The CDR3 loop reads CASSSTGEGSIHYF. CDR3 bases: TGTGCCAGCAGCTCAACCGGGGAAGGGAGCATTCATTACTTC. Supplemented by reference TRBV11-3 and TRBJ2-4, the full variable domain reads EAGVVQSPRYKIIEKKQPVAFWCNPISGHNTLYWYLQNLGQGPELLIRYENEEAVDDSQLPKDRFSAERLKGVDSTLKIQPAELGDSAVYLCASSSTGEGSIHYFGAGTRLSVL.

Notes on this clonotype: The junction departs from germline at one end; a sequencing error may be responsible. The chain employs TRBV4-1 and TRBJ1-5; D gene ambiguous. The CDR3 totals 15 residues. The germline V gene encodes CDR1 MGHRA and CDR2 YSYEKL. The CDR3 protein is CASNQDGVSNQPQHF. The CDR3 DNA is TGCGCCAGCAACCAAGATGGGGTCAGCAATCAGCCCCAGCATTTT.

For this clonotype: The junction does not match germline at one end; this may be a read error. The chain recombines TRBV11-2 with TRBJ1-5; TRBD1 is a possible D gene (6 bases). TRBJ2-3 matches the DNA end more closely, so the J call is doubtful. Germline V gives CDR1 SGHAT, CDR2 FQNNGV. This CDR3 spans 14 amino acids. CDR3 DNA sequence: TGCGCCAGCATTACAGGGCGACGAAATCAGCCCCAGTATTTT. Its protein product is CASITGRRNQPQYF.

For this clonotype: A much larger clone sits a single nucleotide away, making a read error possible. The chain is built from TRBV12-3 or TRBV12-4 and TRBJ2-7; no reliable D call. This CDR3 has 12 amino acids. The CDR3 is CASIIPGGERYF. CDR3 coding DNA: TGTGCCAGCATCATACCCGGTGGCGAGCGGTACTTC.

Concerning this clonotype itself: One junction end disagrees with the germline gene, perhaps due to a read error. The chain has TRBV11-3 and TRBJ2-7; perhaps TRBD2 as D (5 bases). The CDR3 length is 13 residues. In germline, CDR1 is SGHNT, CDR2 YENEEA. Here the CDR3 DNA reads TGTACCAGCAACTTGAGGAGGAGCTGCGAGCAGTACTTC. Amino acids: CTSNLRRSCEQYF.

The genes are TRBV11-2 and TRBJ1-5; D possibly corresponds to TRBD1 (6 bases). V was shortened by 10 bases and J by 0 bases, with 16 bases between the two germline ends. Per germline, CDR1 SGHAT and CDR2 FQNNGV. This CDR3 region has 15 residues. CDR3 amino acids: CANSTEGVSNQPQHF. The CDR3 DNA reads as TGTGCCAATAGCACGGAGGGGGTTAGCAATCAGCCCCAGCATTTT.

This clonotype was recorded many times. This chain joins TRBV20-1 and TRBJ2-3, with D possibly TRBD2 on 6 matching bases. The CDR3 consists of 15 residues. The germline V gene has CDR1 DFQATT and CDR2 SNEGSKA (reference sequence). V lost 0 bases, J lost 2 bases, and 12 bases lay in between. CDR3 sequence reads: CSARDGGIHTDTQYF. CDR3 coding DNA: TGCAGTGCTAGAGATGGGGGGATTCACACAGATACGCAGTATTTT.

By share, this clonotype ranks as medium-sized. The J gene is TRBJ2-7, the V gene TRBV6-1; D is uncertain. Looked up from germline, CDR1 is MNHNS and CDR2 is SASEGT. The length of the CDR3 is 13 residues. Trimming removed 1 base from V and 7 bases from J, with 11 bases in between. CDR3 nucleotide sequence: TGTGCCAGCAGTGAAGAAGTAAGGGCGGAGCAGTACTTC. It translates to CASSEEVRAEQYF.

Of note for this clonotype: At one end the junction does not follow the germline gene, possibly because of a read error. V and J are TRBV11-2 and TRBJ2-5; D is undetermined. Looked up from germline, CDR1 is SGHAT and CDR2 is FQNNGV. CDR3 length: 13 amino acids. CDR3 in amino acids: CASSLSMSETQYF. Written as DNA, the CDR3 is TGTGCTAGCAGCTTATCCATGTCGGAGACCCAGTACTTC.

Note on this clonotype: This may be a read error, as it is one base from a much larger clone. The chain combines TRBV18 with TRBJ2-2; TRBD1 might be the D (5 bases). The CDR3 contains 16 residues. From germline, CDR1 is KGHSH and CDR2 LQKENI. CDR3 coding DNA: TGTGCCCGCTCACCATTGGGGCTCCAGAACACCGGGGAGCTGTTTTTT. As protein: CARSPLGLQNTGELFF.

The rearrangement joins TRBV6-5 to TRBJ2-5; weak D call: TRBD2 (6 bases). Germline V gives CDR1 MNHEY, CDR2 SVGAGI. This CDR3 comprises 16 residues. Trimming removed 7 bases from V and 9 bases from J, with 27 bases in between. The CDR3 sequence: CASKAWKEGTVRAQYF. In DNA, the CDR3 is TGTGCCAGCAAAGCGTGGAAGGAGGGGACGGTGCGTGCCCAGTACTTC.

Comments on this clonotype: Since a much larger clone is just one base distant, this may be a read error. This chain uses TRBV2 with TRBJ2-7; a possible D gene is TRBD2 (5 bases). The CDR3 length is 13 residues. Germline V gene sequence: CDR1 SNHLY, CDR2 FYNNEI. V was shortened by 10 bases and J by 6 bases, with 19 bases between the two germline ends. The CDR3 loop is CATTSSATPEQYF. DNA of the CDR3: TGTGCCACCACTAGTTCCGCGACCCCCGAGCAGTACTTC.

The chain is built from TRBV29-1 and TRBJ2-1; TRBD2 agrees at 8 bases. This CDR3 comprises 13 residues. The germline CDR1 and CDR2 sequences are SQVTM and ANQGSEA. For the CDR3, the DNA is TGCAGTGTTCTGAGCGGGAGAAACAGTGAGCAGTTCTTC. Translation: CSVLSGRNSEQFF.

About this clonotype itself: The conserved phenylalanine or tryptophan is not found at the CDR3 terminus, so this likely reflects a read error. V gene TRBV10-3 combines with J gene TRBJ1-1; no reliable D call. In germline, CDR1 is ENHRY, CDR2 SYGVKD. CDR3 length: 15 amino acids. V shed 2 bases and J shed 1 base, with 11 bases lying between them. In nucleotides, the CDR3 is TGTGCCATCAGTGAGCCGTCCAGTGAGAACACTGAAGCTTTCTCT. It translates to CAISEPSSENTEAFS.

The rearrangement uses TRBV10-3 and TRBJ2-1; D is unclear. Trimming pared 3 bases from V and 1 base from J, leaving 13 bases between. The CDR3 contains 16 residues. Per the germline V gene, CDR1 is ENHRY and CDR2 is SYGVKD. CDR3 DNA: TGTGCCATCAGTGACCCCGGCAAAGGTTCCTACAATGAGCAGTTCTTC. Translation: CAISDPGKGSYNEQFF.

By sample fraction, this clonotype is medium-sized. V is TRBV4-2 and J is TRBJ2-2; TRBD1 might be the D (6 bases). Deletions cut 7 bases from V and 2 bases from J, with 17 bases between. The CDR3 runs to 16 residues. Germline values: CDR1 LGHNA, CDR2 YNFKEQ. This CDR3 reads CASTRDTTANTGELFF. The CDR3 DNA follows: TGTGCCAGCACCCGGGACACCACCGCCAACACCGGGGAGCTGTTTTTT.

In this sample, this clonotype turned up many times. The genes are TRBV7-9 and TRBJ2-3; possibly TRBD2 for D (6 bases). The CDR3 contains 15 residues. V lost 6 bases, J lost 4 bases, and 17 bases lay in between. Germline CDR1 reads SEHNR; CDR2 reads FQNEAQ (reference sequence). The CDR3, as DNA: TGTGCCAGCAGTTCCCGGGAGAAGGAGGCAGATACGCAGTATTTT. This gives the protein CASSSREKEADTQYF.

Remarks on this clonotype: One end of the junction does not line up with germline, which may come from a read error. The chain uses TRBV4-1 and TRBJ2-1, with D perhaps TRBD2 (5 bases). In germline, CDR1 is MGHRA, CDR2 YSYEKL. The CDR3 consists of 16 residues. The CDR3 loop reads CDSSQESGSSYNEQFF. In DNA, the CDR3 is TGCGACAGCAGCCAAGAGTCGGGGAGCTCATACAATGAGCAGTTCTTC.

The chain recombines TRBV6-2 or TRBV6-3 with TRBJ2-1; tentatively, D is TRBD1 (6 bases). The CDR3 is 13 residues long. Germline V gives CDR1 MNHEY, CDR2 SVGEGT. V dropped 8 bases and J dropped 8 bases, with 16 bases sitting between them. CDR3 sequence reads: CASGGQTGDEQFF. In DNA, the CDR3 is TGTGCCAGCGGAGGTCAGACAGGCGATGAGCAGTTCTTC.

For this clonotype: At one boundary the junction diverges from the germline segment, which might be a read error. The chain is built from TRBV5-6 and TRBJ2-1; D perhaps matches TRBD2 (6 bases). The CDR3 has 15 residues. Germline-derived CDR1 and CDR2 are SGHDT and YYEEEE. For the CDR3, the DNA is TGTGCCAACAGCTTGGGGGGACCCCCCTACAATGAGCAGTTCTTC. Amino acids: CANSLGGPPYNEQFF.

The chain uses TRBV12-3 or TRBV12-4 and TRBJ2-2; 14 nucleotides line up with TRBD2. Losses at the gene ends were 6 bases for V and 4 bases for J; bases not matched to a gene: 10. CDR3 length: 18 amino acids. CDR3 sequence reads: CASRGLAGGLGVTGELFF. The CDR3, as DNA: TGTGCCAGCAGAGGACTAGCGGGAGGCTTAGGAGTCACCGGGGAGCTGTTTTTT.

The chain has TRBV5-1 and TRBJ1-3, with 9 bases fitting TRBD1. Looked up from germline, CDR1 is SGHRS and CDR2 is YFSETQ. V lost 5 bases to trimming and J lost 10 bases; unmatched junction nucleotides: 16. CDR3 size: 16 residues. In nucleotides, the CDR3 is TGCGCCAGCAGAACCGGGACAGGGACCTCTGTAAATACCATATATTTT. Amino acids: CASRTGTGTSVNTIYF.